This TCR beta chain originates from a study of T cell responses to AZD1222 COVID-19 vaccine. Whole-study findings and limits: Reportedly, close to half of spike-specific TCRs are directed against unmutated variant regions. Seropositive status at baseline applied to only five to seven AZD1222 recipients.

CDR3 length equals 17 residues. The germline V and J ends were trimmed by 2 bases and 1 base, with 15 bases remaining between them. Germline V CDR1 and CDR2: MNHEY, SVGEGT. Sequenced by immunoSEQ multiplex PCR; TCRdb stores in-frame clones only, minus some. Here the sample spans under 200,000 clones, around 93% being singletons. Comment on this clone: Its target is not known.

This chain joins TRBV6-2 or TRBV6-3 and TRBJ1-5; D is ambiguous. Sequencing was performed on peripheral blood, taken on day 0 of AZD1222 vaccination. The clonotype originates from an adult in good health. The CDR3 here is CASSYTPSGKSNQPQHF. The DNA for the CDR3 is TGTGCCAGCAGTTACACCCCTTCGGGGAAGAGCAATCAGCCCCAGCATTTT.